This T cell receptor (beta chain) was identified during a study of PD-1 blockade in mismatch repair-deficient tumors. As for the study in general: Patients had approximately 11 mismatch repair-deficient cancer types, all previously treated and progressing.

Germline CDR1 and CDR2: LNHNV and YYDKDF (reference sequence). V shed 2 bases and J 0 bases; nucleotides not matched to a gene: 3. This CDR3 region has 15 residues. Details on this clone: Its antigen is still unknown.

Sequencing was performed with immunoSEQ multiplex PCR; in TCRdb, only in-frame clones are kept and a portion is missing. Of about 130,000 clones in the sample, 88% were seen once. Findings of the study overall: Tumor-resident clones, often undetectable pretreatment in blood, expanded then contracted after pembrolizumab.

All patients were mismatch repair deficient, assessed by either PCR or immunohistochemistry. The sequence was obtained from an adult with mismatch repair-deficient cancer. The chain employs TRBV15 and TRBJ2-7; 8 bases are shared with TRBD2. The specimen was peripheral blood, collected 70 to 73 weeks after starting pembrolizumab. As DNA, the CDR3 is TGTGCCACCAGCAGATCCGGGACTAGCTCCTACGAGCAGTACTTC. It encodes CATSRSGTSSYEQYF.